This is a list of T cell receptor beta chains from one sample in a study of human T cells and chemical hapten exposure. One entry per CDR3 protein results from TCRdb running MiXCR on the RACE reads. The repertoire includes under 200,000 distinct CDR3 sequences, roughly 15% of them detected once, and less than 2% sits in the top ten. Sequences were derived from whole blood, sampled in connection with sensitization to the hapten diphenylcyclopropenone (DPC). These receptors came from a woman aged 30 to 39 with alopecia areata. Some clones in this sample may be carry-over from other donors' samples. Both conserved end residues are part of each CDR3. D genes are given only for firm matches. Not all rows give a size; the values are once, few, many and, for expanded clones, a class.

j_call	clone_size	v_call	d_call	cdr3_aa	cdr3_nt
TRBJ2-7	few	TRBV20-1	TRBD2	CSASGTSGRAGFGSYEQYF	TGCAGTGCTTCCGGGACTAGCGGGAGGGCCGGGTTCGGCTCCTACGAGCAGTACTTC
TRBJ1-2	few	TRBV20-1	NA	CSASRSDGYTF	TGCAGTGCTAGTCGCTCGGATGGCTACACCTTC
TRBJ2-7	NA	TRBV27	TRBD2	CASSLAGVNEQYF	TGTGCCAGCAGTTTGGCGGGAGTAAACGAGCAGTACTTC
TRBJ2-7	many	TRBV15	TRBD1	CATSYVVGQGIEQYF	TGTGCCACCAGCTACGTGGTTGGACAGGGGATCGAGCAGTACTTC
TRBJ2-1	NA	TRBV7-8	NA	CASSPHNEQFF	TGTGCCAGCAGCCCACACAATGAGCAGTTCTTC
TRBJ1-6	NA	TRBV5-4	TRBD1	CASSLGDRGASPLHF	TGTGCCAGCAGCTTAGGGGACAGGGGGGCTTCACCCCTCCACTTT
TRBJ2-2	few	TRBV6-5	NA	CASGTTATNTGELFF	TGTGCCAGCGGAACGACGGCTACCAACACCGGGGAGCTGTTTTTT
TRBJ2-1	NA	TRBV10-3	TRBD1	CAISEWGQGNEQFF	TGTGCCATCAGTGAGTGGGGACAGGGCAATGAGCAGTTCTTC
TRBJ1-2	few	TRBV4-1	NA	CASSPSAGVYGYTF	TGCGCCAGCAGCCCAAGCGCAGGGGTATATGGCTACACCTTC
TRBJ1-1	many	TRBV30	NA	CAWSVLQGNTEAFF	TGTGCCTGGAGTGTACTGCAGGGGAACACTGAAGCTTTCTTT
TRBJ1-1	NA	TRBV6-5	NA	CASGQGLEAFF	TGTGCCAGCGGCCAGGGGCTTGAAGCTTTCTTT
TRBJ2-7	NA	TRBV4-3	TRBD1	CASSGTALSYEQYF	TGCGCCAGCAGCGGGACAGCGCTCTCTTACGAGCAGTACTTC
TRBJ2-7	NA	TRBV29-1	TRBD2	CSVRYPGGIYEQYF	TGCAGCGTTCGCTATCCGGGAGGTATTTACGAGCAGTACTTC
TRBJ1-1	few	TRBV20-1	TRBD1	CSAADRGMSTEAFF	TGCAGTGCGGCGGACAGGGGGATGAGCACTGAAGCTTTCTTT
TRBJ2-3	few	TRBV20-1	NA	CSASRESTDTQYF	TGCAGTGCTAGTCGGGAGAGCACAGATACGCAGTATTTT
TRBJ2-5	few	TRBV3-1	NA	CASSQVRGPGETQYF	TGTGCCAGCAGCCAAGTCCGGGGCCCGGGGGAGACCCAGTACTTC
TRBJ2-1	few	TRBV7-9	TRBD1	CASSPGQGKVYEQFF	TGTGCCAGCAGCCCGGGACAGGGTAAAGTCTATGAGCAGTTCTTC
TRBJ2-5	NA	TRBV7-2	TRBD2	CASSLGYGGGAAETQYF	TGTGCCAGCAGCTTAGGTTACGGCGGGGGGGCCGCGGAGACCCAGTACTTC
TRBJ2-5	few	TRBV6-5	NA	CASSKGVLEETQYF	TGTGCCAGCAGCAAAGGAGTTTTGGAAGAGACCCAGTACTTC
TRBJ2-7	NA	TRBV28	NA	CASRRGASDYEQYF	TGTGCCAGCCGTAGGGGGGCTTCGGACTACGAGCAGTACTTC
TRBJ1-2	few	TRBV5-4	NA	CASSARNRAYGYTF	TGTGCCAGCAGCGCCCGTAACAGGGCCTATGGCTACACCTTC
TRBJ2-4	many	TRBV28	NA	CATLDTDKNIQYF	TGTGCCACCCTGGACACGGACAAAAACATTCAGTACTTC
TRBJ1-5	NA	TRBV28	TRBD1	CASERTGAYQPQHF	TGTGCCAGCGAAAGGACAGGGGCTTATCAGCCCCAGCATTTT
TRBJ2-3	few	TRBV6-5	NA	CASSPRQYSTDTQYF	TGTGCCAGCAGTCCGAGACAATATAGCACAGATACGCAGTATTTT
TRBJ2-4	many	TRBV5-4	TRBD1	CASSSGQGTGIQYF	TGTGCCAGCAGCTCCGGACAGGGGACCGGCATTCAGTACTTC
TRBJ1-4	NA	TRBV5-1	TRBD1	CASSEGQGRLENEKLFF	TGCGCCAGCAGCGAGGGACAGGGCCGGCTCGAGAATGAAAAACTGTTTTTT
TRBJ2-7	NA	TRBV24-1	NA	CATRDTGSLVEQYF	TGTGCCACCAGAGACACCGGGTCCCTGGTCGAGCAGTACTTC
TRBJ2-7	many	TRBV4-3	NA	CASSQATSYEQYF	TGCGCCAGCAGCCAAGCGACCTCCTACGAGCAGTACTTC
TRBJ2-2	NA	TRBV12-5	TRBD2	CASGLVPSLTSGGASNTGELFF	TGTGCTAGTGGTTTGGTCCCCTCCTTGACTAGCGGGGGCGCCTCGAACACCGGGGAGCTGTTTTTT
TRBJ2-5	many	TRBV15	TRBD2	CATSRGGGQETQYF	TGTGCCACCAGCAGGGGCGGGGGCCAAGAGACCCAGTACTTC
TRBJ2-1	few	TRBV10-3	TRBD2	CAISGPSGRGGAYNEQFF	TGTGCCATCAGTGGACCTAGCGGGAGGGGGGGTGCCTACAATGAGCAGTTCTTC
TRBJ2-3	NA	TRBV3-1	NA	CASSQNLALSTDTQYF	TGTGCCAGCAGCCAAAATCTAGCGCTTAGCACAGATACGCAGTATTTT
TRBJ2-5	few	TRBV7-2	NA	CASAPRGVQETQYF	TGTGCCAGCGCCCCCCGCGGGGTCCAAGAGACCCAGTACTTC
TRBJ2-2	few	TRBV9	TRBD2	CASSVDPAGGPNTGELFF	TGTGCCAGCAGCGTAGACCCAGCGGGGGGGCCGAACACCGGGGAGCTGTTTTTT
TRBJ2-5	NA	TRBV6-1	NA	CASSEASSGQETQNF	TGTGCCAGCAGTGAAGCTTCATCAGGGCAAGAGACCCAGAACTTC
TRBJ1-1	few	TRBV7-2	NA	CASSEGMSRTEAFF	TGTGCCAGCAGCGAAGGGATGTCTCGCACTGAAGCTTTCTTT
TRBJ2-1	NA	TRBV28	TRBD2	CASSTPGTRNEQFF	TGTGCCAGCAGTACCCCCGGGACTAGAAATGAGCAGTTCTTC
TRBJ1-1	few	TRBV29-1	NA	CSALPRGNTEAFF	TGCAGCGCACTCCCTCGGGGTAACACTGAAGCTTTCTTT
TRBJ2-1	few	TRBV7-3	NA	CASSPQGAGEGSYNEQFF	TGTGCCAGCAGCCCCCAGGGGGCGGGGGAAGGGTCCTACAATGAGCAGTTCTTC
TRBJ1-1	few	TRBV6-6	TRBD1	CASTDRVPSEAFF	TGTGCCAGCACGGACAGGGTACCATCGGAAGCTTTCTTT
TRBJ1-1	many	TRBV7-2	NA	CASSLRGDQAFF	TGTGCCAGCAGCTTGAGGGGAGACCAAGCTTTCTTT
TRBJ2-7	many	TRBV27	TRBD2	CASSINTGTSGDEQYF	TGTGCCAGCAGTATAAACACCGGGACTAGCGGGGACGAGCAGTACTTC
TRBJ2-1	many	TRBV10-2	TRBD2	CASSRASGSSYNEQFF	TGCGCCAGCAGTCGAGCTAGCGGGAGCTCCTACAATGAGCAGTTCTTC
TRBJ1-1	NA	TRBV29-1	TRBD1	CSVGGQGGTEAFF	TGCAGCGTTGGTGGACAGGGGGGAACTGAAGCTTTCTTT
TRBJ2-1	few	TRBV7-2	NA	CASSSTANEQFF	TGTGCCAGCAGCAGTACCGCCAATGAGCAGTTCTTC
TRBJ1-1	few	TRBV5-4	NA	CASTERIGTEAFF	TGTGCCAGCACCGAACGTATAGGCACTGAAGCTTTCTTT
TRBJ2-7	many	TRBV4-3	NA	CASSQVGFHGEQYF	TGCGCCAGCAGCCAAGTGGGCTTCCACGGCGAGCAGTACTTC
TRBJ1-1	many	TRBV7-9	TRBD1	CASRQNQYRGLVTEAFF	TGTGCCAGCAGACAAAACCAATACAGGGGGCTAGTCACTGAAGCTTTCTTT
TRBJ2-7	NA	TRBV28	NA	CASSFPTSYEQYF	TGTGCCAGCAGTTTTCCCACCTCCTACGAGCAGTACTTC
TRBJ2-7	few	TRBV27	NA	CASSFRDGYEQYF	TGTGCCAGCAGTTTTAGGGATGGCTACGAGCAGTACTTC
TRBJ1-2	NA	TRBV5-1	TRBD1	CASRTGQGYGYTF	TGCGCCAGCAGGACTGGACAGGGTTATGGCTACACCTTC
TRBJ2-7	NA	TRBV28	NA	CASRGLPSYEQYF	TGTGCCAGCAGGGGACTGCCCTCCTACGAGCAGTACTTC